The T cell receptor beta chain under discussion was sequenced for a study of CD8 T cells in ankylosing spondylitis. Study outcomes and limitations: There were earlier reports of some motif variants in reactive arthritis synovial fluid and blood. CD8+ disease-linked clones were present at relatively low frequencies in blood. As reported, disease-linked clones showed significant enrichment in matched ankylosing spondylitis synovial fluid. Apparently characteristic of ankylosing spondylitis blood was a TCR beta motif (under ten highly homologous variants).

This clonotype was seen ten or more times. Its antigen is undetermined. CDR3 length equals 13 residues. V was cut by 3 bases and J by 9 bases, with 18 bases left in between. Per germline, CDR1 DFQATT and CDR2 SNEGSKA (reference sequence). Construction of TCR beta libraries was performed using quantitative 5'-RACE with molecular barcodes. One entry per CDR3 protein, called by TCRdb with MiXCR from the 5' RACE reads. The sample records about 510,000 distinct CDR3 sequences, about 5.4% being singletons. This TCR derives from a male donor with ankylosing spondylitis. The gene calls are TRBV20-1 and TRBJ2-7; no reliable D call. Sequencing used blood, either unsorted or a sorted T cell fraction (not recorded which). CDR3 in amino acids: CSASQRLTLGQYF. The CDR3 region has the DNA TGCAGTGCTAGTCAAAGACTCACACTCGGGCAGTACTTC.